This T cell receptor beta chain was identified during a study of PD-1 blockade in mismatch repair-deficient tumors. Study findings and constraints: Tumor-resident clones, often absent from pretreatment blood, expanded after pembrolizumab and then contracted.

Produced via immunoSEQ multiplex PCR; TCRdb's table is partial and in-frame only. The table records around 62,000 clones, approximately 80% of them present only once. Details on this clone: Antigen specificity is unknown.

TCR sequencing covered a few patients who responded to pembrolizumab. Trimming removed 8 bases at V and 1 base at J, with 8 bases between. CDR1 DFQATT and CDR2 SNEGSKA come from the germline V gene (reference sequence). The CDR3 is made up of 11 amino acids. This receptor was identified in an adult with mismatch repair-deficient cancer. The source material was peripheral blood, sampled 2 weeks after starting pembrolizumab. The gene calls are TRBV20-1 and TRBJ1-1; D is uncertain. The CDR3 is CSLWRNTEAFF. CDR3 sequence (DNA): TGCAGTCTATGGAGGAACACTGAAGCTTTCTTT.